This T cell receptor (beta chain) originates from a study of blood T cell repertoires in COVID-19. Study-wide background: The samples span acute and convalescent COVID-19 from the United States, Italy and Spain.

The V end was cut by 4 bases, the J end by 10 bases, with 14 bases between. The CDR3 has 14 residues. The germline V gene has CDR1 MNHEY and CDR2 SVGEGT. Original processing notes: Quantification of nucleated cells was approximated via reference gene primer amplification. TCRdb's table, derived via immunoSEQ multiplex PCR, lists solely in-frame clones and lacks some. For V, J and clone size, that table is used; D and trimming come from the DNA. The table records roughly 380,000 clones, approximately 90% of them present only once. The sequencing input was peripheral blood. The TCR originated in a woman between 40 and 50 years old with COVID-19, enrolled during active disease. This chain uses TRBV6-2 or TRBV6-3 with TRBJ1-6, with TRBD1 as a possible D gene (6 bases). CDR3 region: CASSLQGFWSPLHF. Here the CDR3 DNA reads TGTGCCAGCAGTTTGCAGGGGTTCTGGTCACCCCTCCACTTT.